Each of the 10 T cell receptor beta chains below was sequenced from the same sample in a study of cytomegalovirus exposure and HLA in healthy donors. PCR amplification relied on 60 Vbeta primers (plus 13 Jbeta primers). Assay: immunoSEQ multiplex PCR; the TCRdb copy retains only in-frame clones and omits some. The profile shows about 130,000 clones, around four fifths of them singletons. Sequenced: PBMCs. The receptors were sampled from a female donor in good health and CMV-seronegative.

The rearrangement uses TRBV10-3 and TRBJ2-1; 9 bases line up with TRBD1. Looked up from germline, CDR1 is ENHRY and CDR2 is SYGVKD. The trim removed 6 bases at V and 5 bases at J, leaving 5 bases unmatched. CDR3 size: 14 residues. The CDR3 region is CAIRGTGIDNEQFF. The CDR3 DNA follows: TGTGCCATCAGGGGGACAGGGATTGACAATGAGCAGTTCTTC.

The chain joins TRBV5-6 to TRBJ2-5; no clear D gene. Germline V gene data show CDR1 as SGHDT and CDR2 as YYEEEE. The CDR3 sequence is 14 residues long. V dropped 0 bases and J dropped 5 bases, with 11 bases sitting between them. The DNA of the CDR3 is TGTGCCAGCAGCTTGGCCGGGTCTCGTGAGACCCAGTACTTC. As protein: CASSLAGSRETQYF.

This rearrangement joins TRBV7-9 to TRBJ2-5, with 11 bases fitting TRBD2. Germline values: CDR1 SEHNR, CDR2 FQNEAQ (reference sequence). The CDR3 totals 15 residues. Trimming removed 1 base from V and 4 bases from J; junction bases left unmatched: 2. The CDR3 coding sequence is TGTGCCAGCAGCTTAGGAGGACTAGCGGGAGAGACCCAGTACTTC. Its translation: CASSLGGLAGETQYF.

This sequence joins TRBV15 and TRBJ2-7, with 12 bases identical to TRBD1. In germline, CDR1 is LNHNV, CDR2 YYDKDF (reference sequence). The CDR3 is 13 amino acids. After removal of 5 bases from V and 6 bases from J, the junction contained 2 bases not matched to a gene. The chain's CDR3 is CATSRDRGREQYF. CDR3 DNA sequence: TGTGCCACCAGCCGGGACAGGGGGCGCGAGCAGTACTTC.

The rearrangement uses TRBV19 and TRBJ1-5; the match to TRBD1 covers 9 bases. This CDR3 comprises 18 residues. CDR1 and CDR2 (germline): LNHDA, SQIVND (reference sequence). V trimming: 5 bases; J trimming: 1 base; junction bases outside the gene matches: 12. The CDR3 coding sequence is TGTGCCAGTAGTCCCTGGACAGGGGACCCTTTGAGCAATCAGCCCCAGCATTTT. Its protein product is CASSPWTGDPLSNQPQHF.

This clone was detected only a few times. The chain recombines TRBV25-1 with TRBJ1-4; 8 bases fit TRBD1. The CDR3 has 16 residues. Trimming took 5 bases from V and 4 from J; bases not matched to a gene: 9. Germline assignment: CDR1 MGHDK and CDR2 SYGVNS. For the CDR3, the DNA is TGTGCCAGCAGTCCCGTTCTCACAGGGGGTAATGAAAAACTGTTTTTT. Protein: CASSPVLTGGNEKLFF.

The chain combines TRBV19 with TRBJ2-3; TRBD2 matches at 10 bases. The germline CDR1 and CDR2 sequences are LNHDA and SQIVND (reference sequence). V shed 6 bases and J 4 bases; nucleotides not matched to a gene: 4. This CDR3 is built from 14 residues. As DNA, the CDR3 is TGTGCCAGTAGCGGACTAGCGGACCCAGATACGCAGTATTTT. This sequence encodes CASSGLADPDTQYF.

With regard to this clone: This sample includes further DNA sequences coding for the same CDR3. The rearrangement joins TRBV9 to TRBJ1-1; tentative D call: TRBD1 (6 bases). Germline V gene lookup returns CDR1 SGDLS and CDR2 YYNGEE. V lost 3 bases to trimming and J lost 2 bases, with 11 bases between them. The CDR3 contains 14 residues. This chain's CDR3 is CASSARTDNTEAFF. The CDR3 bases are TGTGCCAGCAGCGCCCGGACAGATAACACTGAAGCTTTCTTT. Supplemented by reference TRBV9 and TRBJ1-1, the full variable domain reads DSGVTQTPKHLITATGQRVTLRCSPRSGDLSVYWYQQSLDQGLQFLIQYYNGEERAKGNILERFSAQQFPDLHSELNLSSLELGDSALYFCASSARTDNTEAFFGQGTRLTVV.

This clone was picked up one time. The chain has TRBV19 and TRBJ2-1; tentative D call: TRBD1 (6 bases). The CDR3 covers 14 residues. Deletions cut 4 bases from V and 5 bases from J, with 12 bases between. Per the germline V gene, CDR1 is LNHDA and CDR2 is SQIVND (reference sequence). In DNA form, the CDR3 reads TGTGCCAGTAGTACCCTTCGGACAGACAATGAGCAGTTCTTC. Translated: CASSTLRTDNEQFF.

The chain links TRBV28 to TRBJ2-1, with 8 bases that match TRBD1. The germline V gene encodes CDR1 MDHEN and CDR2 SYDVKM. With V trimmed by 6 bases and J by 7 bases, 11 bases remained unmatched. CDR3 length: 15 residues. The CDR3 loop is CASRSTGVDGNEQFF. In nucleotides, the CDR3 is TGTGCCAGCAGGTCGACAGGGGTGGATGGAAATGAGCAGTTCTTC. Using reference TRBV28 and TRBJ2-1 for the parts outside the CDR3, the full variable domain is DVKVTQSSRYLVKRTGEKVFLECVQDMDHENMFWYRQDPGLGLRLIYFSYDVKMKEKGDIPEGYSVSREKKERFSLILESASTNQTSMYLCASRSTGVDGNEQFFGPGTRLTVL.